The 8 T cell receptor beta chains below all came from one sample that was sequenced in a study of blood T cell repertoires in COVID-19. The protocol was immunoSEQ multiplex PCR, while the TCRdb copy is restricted to in-frame clones and leaves out a portion. This sample has hundreds of thousands of clones, with 70% to 90% found just once. The sequenced sample consisted of PBMCs or T cells enriched from blood (not recorded which). The receptors here all came from a man aged 30-40 years with acute COVID-19.

The table lists this clone with a count of one. CDR3 coding DNA: TGTGCCAGCTCACCATCCAGGACAGGTCGGACCGGGGAGCTGTTTTTT. Translation gives CASSPSRTGRTGELFF. The chain carries TRBV18 and TRBJ2-2, with 7 nucleotides matching TRBD1. J was trimmed by 5 bases and V by 2 bases; bases with no gene match: 8. Germline V CDR1 and CDR2: KGHSH, LQKENI. There are 16 residues in the CDR3.

A few counts support this clone. The chain combines TRBV27 with TRBJ2-7; 8 bases are a match to TRBD1. Looked up from germline, CDR1 is MNHEY and CDR2 is SMNVEV (reference sequence). V was pared by 5 bases and J by 13 bases, with 7 bases of the junction left unmatched. The CDR3 spans 11 residues. The CDR3 sequence is CASSRSGQAYF. For the CDR3, the DNA is TGTGCCAGCAGTCGTTCGGGACAGGCATACTTC.

The DNA of the CDR3 is TGCGCCAGCAGCCAAGTGTGGGACAGGCTGTCGAACACCATATATTTT. Amino acid sequence: CASSQVWDRLSNTIYF. The rearrangement uses TRBV4-1 and TRBJ1-3; 8 bases are shared with TRBD1. This CDR3 spans 16 amino acids. V was clipped by 1 base and J by 7 bases; unmatched bases: 9. Germline CDR1 reads MGHRA; CDR2 reads YSYEKL.

The CDR3 is CASSNVRGSYEQYF. The DNA for the CDR3 is TGTGCCAGTTCTAATGTTAGGGGATCCTACGAGCAGTACTTC. The chain recombines TRBV19 with TRBJ2-7; D might be TRBD1 (5 bases). CDR1 and CDR2 from the germline V gene are LNHDA and SQIVND (reference sequence). V was clipped by 8 bases and J by 1 base, with 15 bases between them. This CDR3 region has 14 residues.

The rearrangement joins TRBV9 to TRBJ2-5; 9 nucleotides match TRBD2. The CDR3 contains 16 residues. Trimming cost V 1 base and J 5 bases; bases outside gene matches: 9. Per germline, CDR1 SGDLS and CDR2 YYNGEE. The CDR3 sequence is CASSVTRGGASETQYF. DNA for the CDR3: TGTGCCAGCAGCGTAACCCGCGGGGGGGCCTCTGAGACCCAGTACTTC. Full variable domain (rest looked up from reference TRBV9 and TRBJ2-5): DSGVTQTPKHLITATGQRVTLRCSPRSGDLSVYWYQQSLDQGLQFLIQYYNGEERAKGNILERFSAQQFPDLHSELNLSSLELGDSALYFCASSVTRGGASETQYFGPGTRLLVL.

This clone was seen a few times. The genes are TRBV29-1 and TRBJ2-7; D might be TRBD1 (5 bases). Germline V gene data show CDR1 as SQVTM and CDR2 as ANQGSEA. This CDR3 region has 12 residues. The germline V and J ends were trimmed by 4 bases and 7 bases, with 14 bases remaining between them. CDR3 in DNA: TGCAGCGTTGGTTCAGGGTTGAGTGAGCAGTACTTC. Amino acid sequence: CSVGSGLSEQYF.

This clone has a handful of counts. The chain employs TRBV28 and TRBJ1-2; D ambiguous. The CDR3 spans 12 residues. V was clipped by 4 bases and J by 6 bases, with 9 bases between them. The V gene's germline CDR1 is MDHEN and CDR2 SYDVKM. DNA of the CDR3: TGTGCCAGCAGTTCTCGCCGGGATGGCTACACCTTC. The encoded protein is CASSSRRDGYTF.

The V and J genes are TRBV6-6 and TRBJ1-5; D might be TRBD1 (5 bases). The germline gives CDR1 MNHNY, CDR2 SVGAGI (reference sequence). The V gene lost 5 bases and the J gene lost 4 bases, with 12 bases spanning the gap. This CDR3 comprises 14 residues. CDR3 sequence reads: CASSHMTANQPQHF. Here the CDR3 DNA reads TGTGCCAGCAGTCACATGACAGCTAATCAGCCCCAGCATTTT.